The source of this T cell receptor beta chain is a study of blood T cell repertoires in COVID-19. About the research overall: Whether acute or convalescent, the COVID-19 samples came from the United States, Italy and Spain. PBMCs, B-cell-depleted T cells, or T cells provided the cDNA or gDNA that made up the material.

Germline CDR1 and CDR2: SGDLS and YYNGEE. V was trimmed by 5 bases and J by 4 bases, leaving 12 bases between them. This CDR3 is built from 13 residues. The protocol was immunoSEQ multiplex PCR, while the TCRdb copy is restricted to in-frame clones and leaves out a portion. The sample consists of hundreds of thousands of clones, under 90% of them appearing once. Sequenced: PBMCs or T cells enriched from blood (not recorded which). The sequence was obtained from a woman aged 45 to 65 who had been exposed to COVID-19. This rearrangement joins TRBV9 to TRBJ1-1; no firm D call. CDR3 amino acids: CASRDFSITEAFF. CDR3 in DNA: TGTGCCAGCAGGGACTTTAGTATCACTGAAGCTTTCTTT.